This T cell receptor beta chain was sequenced in a study of control samples from healthy donors and cancer patients. This clone has just one count. Trimming at V came to 7 bases and at J to 7 bases, leaving 8 bases not matched to a gene. CDR1 LNHDA and CDR2 SQIVND come from the germline V gene (reference sequence). The CDR3 contains 15 residues. The table came from immunoSEQ multiplex PCR; TCRdb's copy has only in-frame clones and leaves some out. This sample has 100,000 to 150,000 clones; 91% occur once, and the top ten carry approximately 8%. The chain is built from TRBV19 and TRBJ2-1; TRBD1 aligns across 12 bases. The origin of this receptor is a woman aged 18-30 years in good health. The sequenced sample consisted of blood. The CDR3 nucleotides are TGTGCCAGTACGGCCGTGGGACAGGGGGCGAATGAGCAGTTCTTC. Translating it yields CASTAVGQGANEQFF.